This entry lists 20 T cell receptor beta chains sequenced from one sample in a study of early T cells in non-severe SARS-CoV-2 infection. MiXCR, run by TCRdb on the 5' RACE reads, gives a single entry per CDR3 protein. The repertoire consists of about 20,000 distinct CDR3 sequences, with around 5% occurring once and the leading ten covering around 13%. Here the sequenced sample was whole blood, taken at baseline. These receptors were collected from an adult who was a healthcare worker with PCR-confirmed SARS-CoV-2 infection or an uninfected control (not recorded which).

This clonotype has a count of ten or more. The chain employs TRBV6-6 and TRBJ1-6; perhaps TRBD1 as D (5 bases). V lost 11 bases to trimming and J lost 1 base, with 12 bases between them. The CDR3 spans 14 residues. Germline-derived CDR1 and CDR2 are MNHNY and SVGAGI (reference sequence). The CDR3 is CAAGSLSYNSPLHF. CDR3 bases: TGTGCCGCAGGGTCGTTATCCTATAATTCACCCCTCCACTTT.

This clonotype turned up a few times. The CDR3 loop is CASSAAPADTQYF. CDR3 nucleotides: TGTGCCAGCAGCGCCGCGCCCGCAGATACGCAGTATTTT. The V call is TRBV7-9, the J call TRBJ2-3; no clear D gene. Trimming pared 5 bases from V and 4 bases from J, leaving 10 bases between. The CDR3 is 13 residues long. Per the germline V gene, CDR1 is SEHNR and CDR2 is FQNEAQ (reference sequence).

The table lists this clonotype with a count of one. Its ends do not fully match the called genes, so a read error is possible. The chain employs TRBV11-3 and TRBJ2-1, with TRBD2 matching 8 bases. The CDR3 has 17 amino acids. Germline loops: CDR1 SGHNT, CDR2 YENEEA. The CDR3 loop is CANSRRTGTSSYNEQFF. CDR3 sequence (DNA): TGTGCCAACAGCCGCCGAACCGGGACTAGCTCCTACAATGAGCAGTTCTTC. Based on the CDR3 plus reference TRBV11-3 and TRBJ2-1, the full variable domain is EAGVVQSPRYKIIEKKQPVAFWCNPISGHNTLYWYLQNLGQGPELLIRYENEEAVDDSQLPKDRFSAERLKGVDSTLKIQPAELGDSAVYLCANSRRTGTSSYNEQFFGPGTRLTVL.

The chain recombines TRBV9 with TRBJ2-1; the D is unclear. This CDR3 contains 14 residues. The V end lost 6 bases, the J end lost 2 bases, and 12 bases lay between the germline ends. Germline V gene sequence: CDR1 SGDLS, CDR2 YYNGEE. This CDR3 reads CASNPGHPYNEQFF. CDR3 sequence (DNA): TGTGCCAGCAATCCGGGCCACCCCTACAATGAGCAGTTCTTC.

This clonotype was seen ten or more times. The chain links TRBV7-3 to TRBJ2-1; D is possibly TRBD1 or TRBD2 (6 bases each). The CDR3 extends over 14 amino acids. V gave up 6 bases and J gave up 4 bases, with 13 bases separating them. Germline assignment: CDR1 SGHTA and CDR2 FQGTGA. CDR3 DNA: TGTGCCAGCAGGGCCGGGGGCAATTACAATGAGCAGTTCTTC. It yields the protein CASRAGGNYNEQFF.

This clonotype was recorded at least ten times. The rearrangement joins TRBV6-2 or TRBV6-3 to TRBJ1-2, with no clear D. The CDR3 has 12 amino acids. V was pared by 6 bases and J by 6 bases, with 11 bases between. Germline CDR1 MNHEY, CDR2 SVGEGT. CDR3 nucleotide sequence: TGTGCCAGCAGCAGAGGGTTTGATGGCTACACCTTC. This translates into CASSRGFDGYTF.

This clonotype was recorded at least ten times. This chain links TRBV7-9 with TRBJ1-5; weak D call: TRBD1 (6 bases). Trimming cost V 0 bases and J 7 bases, with 10 bases left between them. Per germline, CDR1 SEHNR and CDR2 FQNEAQ (reference sequence). The length of the CDR3 is 14 residues. CDR3 amino acids: CASSLAGGDQPQHF. The CDR3 region has the DNA TGTGCCAGCAGCTTAGCAGGGGGTGACCAGCCCCAGCATTTT.

In this sample, this clonotype is medium-sized. The chain uses TRBV6-2 or TRBV6-3 and TRBJ2-1; 7 bases map to TRBD1. Germline V gene data show CDR1 as MNHEY and CDR2 as SVGEGT. V was clipped by 6 bases and J by 6 bases; unmatched bases: 5. CDR3 size: 13 residues. For the CDR3, the DNA is TGTGCCAGCAGCGAACAGGGGTTCAATGAGCAGTTCTTC. Its protein product is CASSEQGFNEQFF.

This clonotype showed up just a few times. V and J are TRBV7-2 and TRBJ2-3; D unclear. Germline CDR1 and CDR2: SGHTA and FQGNSA. Trimming cost V 2 bases and J 1 base, with 7 bases left between them. The CDR3 runs 14 residues. In nucleotides, the CDR3 is TGTGCCAGCAGCTTAAATGGCCGCACAGATACGCAGTATTTT. Amino acid sequence: CASSLNGRTDTQYF.

This clonotype was detected many times. V usage is TRBV6-2 or TRBV6-3 and J usage is TRBJ1-5; maybe TRBD1 (6 bases). Germline CDR1 MNHEY, CDR2 SVGEGT. The CDR3 is made up of 15 amino acids. V lost 6 bases to trimming and J lost 2 bases, with 14 bases between them. CDR3 nucleotides: TGTGCCAGCAGACCAACAGGGTTCGGCAATCAGCCCCAGCATTTT. Translation: CASRPTGFGNQPQHF.

This clonotype is termed medium-sized. The gene calls are TRBV6-1 and TRBJ2-7; 10 positions agree with TRBD2. The ends lost 2 bases at V and 3 bases at J; junction bases unmatched: 4. Germline V CDR1 and CDR2: MNHNS, SASEGT. This CDR3 contains 15 residues. The CDR3: CASSELGTSVYEQYF. CDR3 sequence (DNA): TGTGCCAGCAGTGAATTGGGGACTAGCGTCTACGAGCAGTACTTC.

This clonotype was seen at least ten times. V usage is TRBV7-9 and J usage is TRBJ2-1, with a tentative D call TRBD2 (5 bases). V was shortened by 4 bases and J by 7 bases, with 14 bases between the two germline ends. The V gene's germline CDR1 is SEHNR and CDR2 FQNEAQ (reference sequence). This CDR3 region has 14 residues. Here the CDR3 reads CASSSLEEYNEQFF. For the CDR3, the DNA is TGTGCCAGCAGCTCCCTGGAGGAATATAATGAGCAGTTCTTC. Looking up the rest from reference TRBV7-9 and TRBJ2-1 gives the full variable domain: DTGVSQNPRHKITKRGQNVTFRCDPISEHNRLYWYRQTLGQGPEFLTYFQNEAQLEKSRLLSDRFSAERPKGSFSTLEIQRTEQGDSAMYLCASSSLEEYNEQFFGPGTRLTVL.

The genes are TRBV11-2 and TRBJ1-2; D uncertain. The CDR3 has 13 amino acids. V was cut by 8 bases and J by 6 bases, with 16 bases left in between. Germline loops: CDR1 SGHAT, CDR2 FQNNGV. CDR3 bases: TGTGCCAGCTCTCCCGGCGTAATTCATGGCTACACCTTC. It codes for CASSPGVIHGYTF. The complete variable domain, with remaining parts taken from reference TRBV11-2 and TRBJ1-2, reads EAGVAQSPRYKIIEKRQSVAFWCNPISGHATLYWYQQILGQGPKLLIQFQNNGVVDDSQLPKDRFSAERLKGVDSTLKIQPAKLEDSAVYLCASSPGVIHGYTFGSGTRLTVV.

This clonotype turned up a few times. V gene TRBV7-9 combines with J gene TRBJ1-2, with TRBD1 matching over 7 bases. The CDR3 runs 16 residues. Germline V gene lookup returns CDR1 SEHNR and CDR2 FQNEAQ (reference sequence). Trimming cost V 5 bases and J 1 base; bases outside gene matches: 10. The CDR3 region has the DNA TGTGCCAGCAGCGACCGAGACAGGGTCAATAACTATGGCTACACCTTC. Its protein is CASSDRDRVNNYGYTF.

The gene calls are TRBV2 and TRBJ2-3; D may be TRBD2 (7 bases). The germline gives CDR1 SNHLY, CDR2 FYNNEI. Trimming cost V 6 bases and J 1 base, with 11 bases left between them. CDR3 size: 14 residues. CDR3 loop: CASRGGVGTDTQYF. The CDR3 nucleotides read TGTGCCAGCAGAGGGGGGGTGGGCACAGATACGCAGTATTTT.

Many counts were recorded for this clonotype. The V and J genes are TRBV9 and TRBJ2-1; 10 bases fit TRBD1. The CDR3 is 14 residues long. V gave up 4 bases and J gave up 9 bases; unmatched junction bases: 7. The V gene's germline CDR1 is SGDLS and CDR2 YYNGEE. The DNA of the CDR3 is TGTGCCAGCAGCTTCCGACAGGGGGCCGGTGAGCAGTTCTTC. Its translation is CASSFRQGAGEQFF. Drawing the rest from reference TRBV9 and TRBJ2-1, the complete variable domain is DSGVTQTPKHLITATGQRVTLRCSPRSGDLSVYWYQQSLDQGLQFLIQYYNGEERAKGNILERFSAQQFPDLHSELNLSSLELGDSALYFCASSFRQGAGEQFFGPGTRLTVL.

The chain has TRBV9 and TRBJ1-3; TRBD1 is a possible D gene (6 bases). The CDR3 covers 16 residues. The V end was cut by 4 bases, the J end by 0 bases, with 14 bases between. From germline, CDR1 is SGDLS and CDR2 YYNGEE. The CDR3 DNA is TGTGCCAGCAGCTCCGACTGGGGACACTCTGGAAACACCATATATTTT. It yields the protein CASSSDWGHSGNTIYF.

This clonotype was counted ten times or more. The V call is TRBV5-4, the J call TRBJ2-7; D is unresolved. The ends were cut back, 3 bases at V and 2 bases at J, with 6 bases in the middle. Germline CDR1 reads SGHNT; CDR2 reads YYREEE (reference sequence). The CDR3 has 12 residues. CDR3 coding DNA: TGTGCCAGCAGCTCGGGCACCTACGAGCAGTACTTC. It encodes CASSSGTYEQYF.

This clonotype was detected many times. The chain uses TRBV20-1 and TRBJ2-5; 13 bases map to TRBD2. CDR1 and CDR2 from the germline V gene are DFQATT and SNEGSKA (reference sequence). The length of the CDR3 is 16 residues. The V segment lost 6 bases and the J segment 3 bases; nucleotides outside the gene matches: 10. CDR3 residues: CSAEAPGTSGEETQYF. As DNA, the CDR3 is TGCAGTGCAGAAGCACCCGGGACTAGCGGGGAAGAGACCCAGTACTTC.

There are many counts of this clonotype. The chain joins TRBV2 to TRBJ2-2; D gene ambiguous. V lost 7 bases and J 2 bases, leaving 8 bases between the germline ends. CDR1 and CDR2 from the germline V gene are SNHLY and FYNNEI. The CDR3 sequence is 13 residues long. The CDR3 DNA follows: TGTGCCAGCACAACTGCTAACACCGGGGAGCTGTTTTTT. Protein product: CASTTANTGELFF.